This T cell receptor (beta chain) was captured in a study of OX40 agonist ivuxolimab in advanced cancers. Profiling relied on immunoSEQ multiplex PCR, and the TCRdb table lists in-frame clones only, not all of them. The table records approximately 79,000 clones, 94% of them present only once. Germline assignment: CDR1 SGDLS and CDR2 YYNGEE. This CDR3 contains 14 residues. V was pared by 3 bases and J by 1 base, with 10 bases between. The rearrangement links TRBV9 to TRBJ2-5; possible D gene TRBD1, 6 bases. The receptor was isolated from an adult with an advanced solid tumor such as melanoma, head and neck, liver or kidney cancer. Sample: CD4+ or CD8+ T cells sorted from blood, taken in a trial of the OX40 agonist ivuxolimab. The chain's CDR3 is CASSAQGTQETQYF. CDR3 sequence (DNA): TGTGCCAGCAGCGCCCAGGGGACCCAAGAGACCCAGTACTTC.